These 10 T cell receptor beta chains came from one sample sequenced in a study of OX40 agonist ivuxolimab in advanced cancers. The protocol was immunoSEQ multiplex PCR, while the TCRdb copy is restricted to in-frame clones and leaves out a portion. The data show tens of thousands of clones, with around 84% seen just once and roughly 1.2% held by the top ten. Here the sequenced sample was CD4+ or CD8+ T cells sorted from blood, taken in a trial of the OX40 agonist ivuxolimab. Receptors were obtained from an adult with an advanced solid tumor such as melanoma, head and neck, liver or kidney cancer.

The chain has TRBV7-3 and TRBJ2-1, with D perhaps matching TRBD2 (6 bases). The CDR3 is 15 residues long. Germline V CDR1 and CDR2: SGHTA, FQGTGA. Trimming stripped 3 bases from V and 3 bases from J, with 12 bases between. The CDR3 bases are TGTGCCAGCAGCTTCTTCGGGGGATACTACAATGAGCAGTTCTTC. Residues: CASSFFGGYYNEQFF.

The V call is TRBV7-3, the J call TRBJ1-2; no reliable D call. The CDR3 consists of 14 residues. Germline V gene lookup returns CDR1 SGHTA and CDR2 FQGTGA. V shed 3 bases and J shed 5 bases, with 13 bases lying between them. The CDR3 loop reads CASSFVRTGYGYTF. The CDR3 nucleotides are TGTGCCAGCAGCTTCGTTCGAACCGGTTATGGCTACACCTTC.

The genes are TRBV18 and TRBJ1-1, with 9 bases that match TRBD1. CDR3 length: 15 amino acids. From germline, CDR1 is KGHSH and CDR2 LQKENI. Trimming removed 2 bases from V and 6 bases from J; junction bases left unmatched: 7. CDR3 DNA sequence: TGTGCCAGCTCACCAGGGACAGGGCGTCTGTCTGAAGCTTTCTTT. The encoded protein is CASSPGTGRLSEAFF.

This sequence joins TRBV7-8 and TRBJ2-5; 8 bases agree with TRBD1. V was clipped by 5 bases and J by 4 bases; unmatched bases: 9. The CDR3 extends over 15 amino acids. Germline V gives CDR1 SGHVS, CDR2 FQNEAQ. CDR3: CASSASTGERETQYF. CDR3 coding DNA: TGTGCCAGCAGCGCCTCGACAGGGGAAAGAGAGACCCAGTACTTC. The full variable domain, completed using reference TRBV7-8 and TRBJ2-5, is GAGVSQSPRYKVAKRGQDVALRCDPISGHVSLFWYQQALGQGPEFLTYFQNEAQLDKSGLPSDRFFAERPEGSVSTLKIQRTQQEDSAVYLCASSASTGERETQYFGPGTRLLVL.

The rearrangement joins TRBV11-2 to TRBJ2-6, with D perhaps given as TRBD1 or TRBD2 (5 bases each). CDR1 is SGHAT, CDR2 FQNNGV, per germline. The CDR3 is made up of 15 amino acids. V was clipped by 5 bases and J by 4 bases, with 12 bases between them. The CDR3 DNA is TGTGCCAGCAGCCTCCGGGACGCCGGGGCCAACGTCCTGACTTTC. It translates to CASSLRDAGANVLTF.

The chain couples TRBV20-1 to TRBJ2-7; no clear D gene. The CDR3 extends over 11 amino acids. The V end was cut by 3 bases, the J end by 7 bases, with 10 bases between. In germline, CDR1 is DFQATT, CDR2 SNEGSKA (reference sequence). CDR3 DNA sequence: TGCAGTGCTAGGAACCAAATTGAGCAGTACTTC. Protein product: CSARNQIEQYF.

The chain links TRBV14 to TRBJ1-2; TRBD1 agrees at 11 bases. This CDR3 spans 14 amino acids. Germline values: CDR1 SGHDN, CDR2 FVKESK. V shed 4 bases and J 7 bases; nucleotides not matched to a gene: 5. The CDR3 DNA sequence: TGTGCCAGCAGCCCAAGGACAGGGGGCGGTGGCTACACCTTC. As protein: CASSPRTGGGGYTF.

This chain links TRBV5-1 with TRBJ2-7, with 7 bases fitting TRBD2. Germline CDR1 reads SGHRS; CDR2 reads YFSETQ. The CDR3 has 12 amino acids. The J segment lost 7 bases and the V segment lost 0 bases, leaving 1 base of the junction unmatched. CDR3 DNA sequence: TGCGCCAGCAGCTTGGACGGGGGGGAGCAGTACTTC. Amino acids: CASSLDGGEQYF.

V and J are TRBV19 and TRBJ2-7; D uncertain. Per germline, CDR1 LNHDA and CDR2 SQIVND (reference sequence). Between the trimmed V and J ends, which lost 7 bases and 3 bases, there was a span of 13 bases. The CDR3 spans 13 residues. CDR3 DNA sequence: TGTGCCAGTAAAGAACGGGCGAACTACGAGCAGTACTTC. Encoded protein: CASKERANYEQYF.

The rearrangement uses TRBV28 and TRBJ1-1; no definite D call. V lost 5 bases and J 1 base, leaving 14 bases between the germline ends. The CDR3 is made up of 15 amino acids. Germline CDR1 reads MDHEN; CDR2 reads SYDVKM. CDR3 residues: CASSGPGSPNTEAFF. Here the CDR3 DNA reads TGTGCCAGCAGTGGCCCTGGGAGCCCGAACACTGAAGCTTTCTTT.